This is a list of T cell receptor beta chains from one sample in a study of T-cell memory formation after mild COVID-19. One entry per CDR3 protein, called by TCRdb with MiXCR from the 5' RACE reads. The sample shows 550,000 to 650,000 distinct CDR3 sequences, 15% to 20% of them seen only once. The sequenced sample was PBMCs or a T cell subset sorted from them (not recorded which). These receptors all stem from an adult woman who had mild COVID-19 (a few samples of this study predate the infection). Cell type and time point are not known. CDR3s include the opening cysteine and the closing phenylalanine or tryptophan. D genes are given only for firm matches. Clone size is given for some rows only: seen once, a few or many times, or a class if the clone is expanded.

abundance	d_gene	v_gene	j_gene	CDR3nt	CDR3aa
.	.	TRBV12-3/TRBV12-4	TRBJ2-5	TGTGCCAGCAGCCGGACTACACAAGAGACCCAGTACTTC	CASSRTTQETQYF
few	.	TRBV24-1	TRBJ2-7	TGTGCCACCAGTGCAGGGCAAGCGGCACCCTCCTACGAGCAGTACTTC	CATSAGQAAPSYEQYF
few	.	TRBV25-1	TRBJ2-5	TGTGCCAGCAGTGAACCCCCTTGGAGGTCCGAGGGACAAGAGACCCAGTACTTC	CASSEPPWRSEGQETQYF
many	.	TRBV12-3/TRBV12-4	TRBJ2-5	TGTGCCAGCAGTTTAGCGCTCGTTGGACTGAGCGGCCCGGGGGAGACCCAGTACTTC	CASSLALVGLSGPGETQYF
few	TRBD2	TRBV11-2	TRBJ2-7	TGTGCCAGCAGCGCCGGACTAGCGGGGAACGAGCAGTACTTC	CASSAGLAGNEQYF
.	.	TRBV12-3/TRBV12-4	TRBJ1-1	TGTGCCAGCGGGCAAGACAGTGCGGTTAGTGATGAAGCTTTCTTT	CASGQDSAVSDEAFF
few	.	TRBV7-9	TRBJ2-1	TGTGCCAGCAGCCTGAGCGGGCCAAGCTCCTACAATGAGCAGTTCTTC	CASSLSGPSSYNEQFF
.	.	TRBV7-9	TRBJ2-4	TGTGCCACTGGGGGGGGACAGCCTGTGGACATTCAGTACTTC	CATGGGQPVDIQYF
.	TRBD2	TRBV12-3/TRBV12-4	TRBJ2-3	TGTGCAAGCAGTTCCCCCACGGGGGGAGACACAGATACGCAGTATTTT	CASSSPTGGDTDTQYF
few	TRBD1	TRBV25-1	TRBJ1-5	TGTGCCAGCGGGGACAGGGGCCCTCCTAGCAATCAGCCCCAGCATTTT	CASGDRGPPSNQPQHF
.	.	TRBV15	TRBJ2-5	TGTGCCACCAGCGGCCGGGGAGTCCAAGAGACCCAGTACTTC	CATSGRGVQETQYF
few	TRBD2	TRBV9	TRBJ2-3	TGTGCCAGCAGCTCTCAACTAGCGGGAGGTTTTTCGTTCGCAGATACGCAGTATTTT	CASSSQLAGGFSFADTQYF
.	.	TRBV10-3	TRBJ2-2	TGTGCCATCCTGGACGGAAACACCGGGGAGCTGTTTTTT	CAILDGNTGELFF
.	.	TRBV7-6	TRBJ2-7	TGTGCCAGCGCCGGGACGAAACCCTACGAGCAGTACTTC	CASAGTKPYEQYF
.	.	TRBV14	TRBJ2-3	TGTGCCAGCAGCCACCTGACAGGCCAACTTAGCACAGATACGCAGTATTTT	CASSHLTGQLSTDTQYF
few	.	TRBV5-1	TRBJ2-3	TGCGCCAGCAGCTTAGGGGTCCGAAACACAGATACGCAGTATTTT	CASSLGVRNTDTQYF
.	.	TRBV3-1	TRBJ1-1	TGTGCCAGCACGCGTTCCAGCATGAACACTGAAGCTTTCTTT	CASTRSSMNTEAFF
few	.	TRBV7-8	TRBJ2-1	TGTGCCAGCAGCTTAAGGGACCGGCCAGGTGAGCAGTTCTTC	CASSLRDRPGEQFF
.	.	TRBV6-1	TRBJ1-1	TGTGCCAGCAGTGAAACCGTCCGATCTGAAGCTTTCTTT	CASSETVRSEAFF
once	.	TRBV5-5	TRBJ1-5	TGTGCCAGCAGTCGGGACGGACTCAATCAGCCCCAGCATTTT	CASSRDGLNQPQHF
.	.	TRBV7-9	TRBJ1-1	TGTGCCAGCAGCTTAGAGGTCGGGTCGGAAGCTTTCTTT	CASSLEVGSEAFF
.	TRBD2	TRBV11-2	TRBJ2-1	TGTGCCAGCATGGGGAGCAATAGCGGGAGGAGCTCCTACAATGAGCAGTTCTTC	CASMGSNSGRSSYNEQFF
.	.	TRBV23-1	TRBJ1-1	TGCGCCAGCAGTCAATGCCCAGCAGGGGACACTGAAGCTTTCTTT	CASSQCPAGDTEAFF